Detailed here is one TCR beta chain. Its antigen is unknown. This specimen comes from a study of STAT5B mutations in CD4+ large granular lymphocyte leukemia. Notes on the study in general: 8/27 top patient clones versus 2/35 control clones were TRBV06-family.

This was a survey-level run. Libraries were prepared by immunoSEQ multiplex PCR; TCRdb keeps only in-frame clonotypes and omits some of them. The sample consists of about 40,000 clones, 84% of them appearing once. The CDR3 contains 12 residues. Germline CDR1 SGHAT, CDR2 FQNNGV. Trimming removed 5 bases at V and 7 bases at J, with 11 bases between. The sequencing sample was made of CD4+ T cells from blood buffy coats. This receptor was obtained from a human donor in good health. The genes are TRBV11-2 and TRBJ1-1; maybe TRBD1 (6 bases). The CDR3 sequence is CASSRNRDEAFF. Here the CDR3 DNA reads TGTGCCAGCAGCCGCAACAGGGATGAAGCTTTCTTT. The variable domain in full, completed from reference TRBV11-2 and TRBJ1-1, reads EAGVAQSPRYKIIEKRQSVAFWCNPISGHATLYWYQQILGQGPKLLIQFQNNGVVDDSQLPKDRFSAERLKGVDSTLKIQPAKLEDSAVYLCASSRNRDEAFFGQGTRLTVV.